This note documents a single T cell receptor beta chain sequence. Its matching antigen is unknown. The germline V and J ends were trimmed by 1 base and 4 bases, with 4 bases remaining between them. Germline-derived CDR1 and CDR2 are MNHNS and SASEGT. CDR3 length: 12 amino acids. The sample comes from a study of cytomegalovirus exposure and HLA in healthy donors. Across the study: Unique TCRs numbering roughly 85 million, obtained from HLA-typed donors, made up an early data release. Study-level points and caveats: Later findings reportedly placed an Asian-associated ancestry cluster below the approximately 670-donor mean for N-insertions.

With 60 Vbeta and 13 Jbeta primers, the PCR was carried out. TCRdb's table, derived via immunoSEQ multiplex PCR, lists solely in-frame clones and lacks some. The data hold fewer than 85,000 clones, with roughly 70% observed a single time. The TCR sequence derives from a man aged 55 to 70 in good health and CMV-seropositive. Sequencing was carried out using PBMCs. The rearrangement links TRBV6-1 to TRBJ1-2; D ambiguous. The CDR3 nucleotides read TGTGCCAGCAGTGAAGGACTCTATGGCTACACCTTC. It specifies CASSEGLYGYTF.